A single sample gave rise to the 3 T cell receptor beta chains below, sequenced in a study of immune evolution from preneoplasia to lung adenocarcinoma. The method was immunoSEQ multiplex PCR; TCRdb's version includes in-frame clones alone and lacks a portion of them. The sample includes 8,000 or so clones, 60% to 80% of them seen just once. The material sequenced was FFPE minimally invasive lung adenocarcinoma tissue. The receptor set was obtained from a donor older than 65 with lung adenocarcinoma.

This chain joins TRBV7-1 and TRBJ2-1; 7 positions match TRBD2. TRBV7-1 has ORF status, its function being uncertain. Losses at the gene ends were 4 bases for V and 9 bases for J; bases not matched to a gene: 6. The CDR3 is made up of 13 amino acids. The CDR3 DNA sequence: TGTGCCAGCAGCTTTTCCCCGGGAGGTGAGCAGTTCTTC. Its protein is CASSFSPGGEQFF.

The CDR3 is CASSVDEGYEQYF. CDR3 sequence (DNA): TGTGCCAGCAGCGTAGATGAAGGCTACGAGCAGTACTTC. This chain uses TRBV9 with TRBJ2-7; no clear D gene. CDR1 and CDR2 from the germline V gene are SGDLS and YYNGEE. The CDR3 is made up of 13 amino acids. V was pared by 0 bases and J by 3 bases, with 7 bases between.

The chain joins TRBV19 to TRBJ2-1; 7 bases match TRBD2. The CDR3 spans 15 residues. Germline V gene lookup returns CDR1 LNHDA and CDR2 SQIVND (reference sequence). The V and J ends lost 5 bases and 8 bases, in that order; junction bases with no gene match: 12. The CDR3 is CASSPHRLAVDEQFF. The CDR3, as DNA: TGTGCCAGTAGTCCTCACCGACTAGCTGTCGATGAGCAGTTCTTC. Full variable domain (remainder filled in from reference TRBV19 and TRBJ2-1): DGGITQSPKYLFRKEGQNVTLSCEQNLNHDAMYWYRQDPGQGLRLIYYSQIVNDFQKGDIAEGYSVSREKKESFPLTVTSAQKNPTAFYLCASSPHRLAVDEQFFGPGTRLTVL.